This record covers a single T cell receptor beta chain. Its target is not known. This entry is derived from a study of graft-versus-host responses after intestinal transplantation. Study background: Anti-thymocyte globulin induction was given to all recipients, followed by tacrolimus and steroids for around three years.

This CDR3 has 16 amino acids. Overall study results and limits: Some GvH clones were seen earlier in gut or blood, suggesting intestinal origin. Within allografts, high graft-versus-host to host-versus-graft clonal ratios were seen among patients with graft-donor T cell macrochimerism.

Profiling relied on immunoSEQ multiplex PCR, and the TCRdb table lists in-frame clones only, not all of them. The sample consists of more than 85,000 clones, approximately 82% of them appearing once. The material was unstimulated CD4+ T cells sorted from spleen or lymph node cells, obtained before intestinal transplant. The rearrangement joins TRBV21-1 to TRBJ2-7; TRBD1 is taken as the D call from the table, unchecked against the DNA. TRBV21-1 is a documented pseudogene. The source is a human donor who received an intestinal transplant. The CDR3 DNA reads TGTGCCAGCAGCAAACCACTACAGGTCCTCTCCTACGAGCAGTACTTC. Amino acids: CASSKPLQVLSYEQYF.